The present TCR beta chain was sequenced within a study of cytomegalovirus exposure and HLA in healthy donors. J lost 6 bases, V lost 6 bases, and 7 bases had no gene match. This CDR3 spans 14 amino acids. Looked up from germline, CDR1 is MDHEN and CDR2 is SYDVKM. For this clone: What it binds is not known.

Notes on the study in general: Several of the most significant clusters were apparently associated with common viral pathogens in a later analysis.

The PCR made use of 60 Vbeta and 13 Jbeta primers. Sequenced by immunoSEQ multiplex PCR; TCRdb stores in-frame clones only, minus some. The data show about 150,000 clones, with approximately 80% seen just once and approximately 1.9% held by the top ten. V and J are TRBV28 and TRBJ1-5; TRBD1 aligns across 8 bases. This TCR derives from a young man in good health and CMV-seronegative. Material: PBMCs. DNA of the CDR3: TGTGCCAGCAGGGAAGGACAGGGAACTCAGCCCCAGCATTTT. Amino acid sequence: CASREGQGTQPQHF.